This T cell receptor beta chain comes out of a study of CD8 T cells in Susac syndrome. It was with random hexamers that about 0.45 to 1 ug RNA was reverse transcribed. Via MiXCR, TCRdb re-called the immunoSEQ multiplex PCR reads, giving one row per CDR3 protein. The table records some 180,000 distinct CDR3 sequences, just under 95% of them present only once. Per the germline V gene, CDR1 is GTSNPN and CDR2 is SVGIG (reference sequence). This CDR3 has 14 amino acids. Trimming stripped 2 bases from V and 3 bases from J, with 10 bases between. Source material: CD4+ T cells from PBMCs. This sequence was found in a human donor in good health. The chain has TRBV30 and TRBJ2-2; tentative D call: TRBD1 (6 bases). The CDR3 loop is CAWSRNRDTGELFF. DNA of the CDR3: TGTGCCTGGAGTCGTAACAGGGACACCGGGGAGCTGTTTTTT. The full variable domain, completed using reference TRBV30 and TRBJ2-2, is SQTIHQWPATLVQPVGSPLSLECTVEGTSNPNLYWYRQAAGRGLQLLFYSVGIGQISSEVPQNLSASRPQDRQFILSSKKLLLSDSGFYLCAWSRNRDTGELFFGEGSRLTVL.